Included here is one T cell receptor beta chain sequence, with context. The antigen is undetermined. This sample stems from a study of cytomegalovirus exposure and HLA in healthy donors. At the level of the study: In an earlier analysis, 95 million to 140 million unique TCR beta sequences were found from 150 million to 200 million T cells. Whole-study results and caveats: Listed as cytomegalovirus-associated were 150 or so TCR beta chains.

The CDR3 contains 16 residues. Trimming at V came to 4 bases and at J to 0 bases, leaving 11 bases not matched to a gene. Germline CDR1 GTSNPN, CDR2 SVGIG (reference sequence). PCR was performed using 60 Vbeta and 13 Jbeta primers. Some clones are missing from TCRdb's copy, which holds only in-frame ones; the method was immunoSEQ multiplex PCR. The data contain some 89,000 clones, less than 80% of them singletons. The chain links TRBV30 to TRBJ1-2; 7 nucleotides agree with TRBD1. The specimen was PBMCs. This sequence was found in a middle-aged woman in good health and CMV-seropositive. CDR3 in DNA: TGTGCCTGGATTCGGAGGGACAGCCGGTCTAACTATGGCTACACCTTC. Residues: CAWIRRDSRSNYGYTF.